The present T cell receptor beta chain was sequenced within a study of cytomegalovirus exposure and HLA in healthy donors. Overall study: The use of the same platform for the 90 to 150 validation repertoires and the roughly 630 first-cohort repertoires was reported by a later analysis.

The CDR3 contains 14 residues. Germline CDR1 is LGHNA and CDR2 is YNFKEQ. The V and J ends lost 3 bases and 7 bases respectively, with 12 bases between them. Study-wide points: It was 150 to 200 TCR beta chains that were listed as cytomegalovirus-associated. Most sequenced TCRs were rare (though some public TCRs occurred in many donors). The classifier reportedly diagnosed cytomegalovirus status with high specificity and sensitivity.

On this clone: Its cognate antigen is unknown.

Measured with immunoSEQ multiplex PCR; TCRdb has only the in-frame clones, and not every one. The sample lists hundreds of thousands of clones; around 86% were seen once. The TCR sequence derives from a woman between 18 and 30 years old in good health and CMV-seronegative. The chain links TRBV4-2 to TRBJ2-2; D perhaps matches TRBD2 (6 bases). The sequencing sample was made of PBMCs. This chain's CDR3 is CASSQLGEDGELFF. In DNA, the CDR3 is TGTGCCAGCAGCCAGTTAGGGGAGGACGGGGAGCTGTTTTTT.